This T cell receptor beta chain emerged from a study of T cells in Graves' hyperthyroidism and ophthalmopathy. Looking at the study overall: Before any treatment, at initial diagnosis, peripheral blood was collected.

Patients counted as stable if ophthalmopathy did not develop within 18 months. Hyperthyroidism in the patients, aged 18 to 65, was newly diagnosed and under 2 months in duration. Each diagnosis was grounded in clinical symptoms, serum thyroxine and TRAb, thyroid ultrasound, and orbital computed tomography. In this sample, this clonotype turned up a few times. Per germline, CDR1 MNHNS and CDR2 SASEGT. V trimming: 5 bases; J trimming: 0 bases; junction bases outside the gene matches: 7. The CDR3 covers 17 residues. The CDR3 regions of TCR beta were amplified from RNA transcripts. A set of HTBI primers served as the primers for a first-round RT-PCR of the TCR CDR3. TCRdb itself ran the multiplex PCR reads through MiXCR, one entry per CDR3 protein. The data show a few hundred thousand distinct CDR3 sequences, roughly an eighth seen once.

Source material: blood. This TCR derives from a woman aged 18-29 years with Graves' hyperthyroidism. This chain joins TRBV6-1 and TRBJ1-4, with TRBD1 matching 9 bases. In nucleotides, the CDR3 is TGTGCCAGCAGTCGCGGGACAGGGTATGCAACTAATGAAAAACTGTTTTTT. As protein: CASSRGTGYATNEKLFF.